The sequence of this T cell receptor beta chain was determined in a study of cytomegalovirus exposure and HLA in healthy donors. The CDR3 is 17 amino acids. V lost 2 bases, J lost 10 bases, and 27 bases lay in between. The germline V gene encodes CDR1 KGHSH and CDR2 LQKENI. The PCR contained 60 Vbeta and 13 Jbeta primers. Profiling relied on immunoSEQ multiplex PCR, and the TCRdb table lists in-frame clones only, not all of them. The sample yields 80,000 to 90,000 clones, roughly 76% seen once. The chain recombines TRBV18 with TRBJ2-7, with D maybe TRBD1 (6 bases). The source is a woman aged 25-40 years in good health and CMV-seronegative. Material for sequencing was PBMCs. The CDR3 loop is CASSPEPQGPLSTRQYF. The CDR3 bases are TGTGCCAGCTCACCAGAACCGCAGGGGCCCCTCTCTACGCGTCAGTACTTC. Drawing the rest from reference TRBV18 and TRBJ2-7, the complete variable domain is NAGVMQNPRHLVRRRGQEARLRCSPMKGHSHVYWYRQLPEEGLKFMVYLQKENIIDESGMPKERFSAEFPKEGPSILRIQQVVRGDSAAYFCASSPEPQGPLSTRQYFGPGTRLTVT.